A single sample is the source of the 15 T cell receptor beta chains below, sequenced in a study of blood T cell repertoires in COVID-19. Method: immunoSEQ multiplex PCR; TCRdb's copy keeps in-frame clones and lacks some. The profile covers tens of thousands of clones, with about 86% appearing a single time and 3.9% taken by the ten largest. The sample comprised peripheral blood. These TCRs come from a man aged 65 to 79 with active COVID-19.

The table lists this clone with a count of one. This sequence joins TRBV5-1 and TRBJ2-7; 12 nucleotides agree with TRBD2. The J segment lost 4 bases and the V segment lost 6 bases, leaving 11 bases of the junction unmatched. There are 16 residues in the CDR3. The germline CDR1 and CDR2 sequences are SGHRS and YFSETQ. CDR3 sequence: CASTRTSGTGSYEQYF. CDR3 coding DNA: TGCGCCAGCACCCGGACTAGCGGGACCGGTTCGTACGAGCAGTACTTC.

The chain has TRBV4-2 and TRBJ2-1; 11 nucleotides agree with TRBD2. CDR1 is LGHNA and CDR2 is YNFKEQ in the germline V gene. The CDR3 has 17 residues. With V trimmed by 0 bases and J by 2 bases, 3 bases remained unmatched. CDR3 sequence reads: CASSQDRLAGTYNEQFF. The CDR3 bases are TGTGCCAGCAGCCAAGATCGACTAGCGGGGACCTACAATGAGCAGTTCTTC.

There are a few counts of this clone. The V call is TRBV4-2, the J call TRBJ1-5, with TRBD1 matching over 7 bases. Looked up from germline, CDR1 is LGHNA and CDR2 is YNFKEQ. The J segment lost 6 bases and the V segment lost 4 bases, leaving 6 bases of the junction unmatched. The CDR3 runs 14 residues. CDR3 sequence: CASSPQGGGQPQHF. The CDR3 DNA reads TGTGCCAGCAGCCCCCAAGGGGGCGGTCAGCCCCAGCATTTT.

The chain uses TRBV5-4 and TRBJ2-7; D not certain. The CDR3 has 13 residues. Germline V gene sequence: CDR1 SGHNT, CDR2 YYREEE (reference sequence). V was trimmed by 4 bases and J by 0 bases, leaving 8 bases between them. CDR3 region: CASSPQNSYEQYF. The CDR3 DNA reads TGTGCCAGCAGCCCCCAGAACTCCTACGAGCAGTACTTC.

The V gene is TRBV29-1, the J gene TRBJ2-7; 9 nucleotides line up with TRBD2. Trimming at V came to 1 base and at J to 6 bases, leaving 10 bases not matched to a gene. There are 15 residues in the CDR3. The germline CDR1 and CDR2 sequences are SQVTM and ANQGSEA. In nucleotides, the CDR3 is TGCAGCGTTGAAGGATTGCTAGCGGGGTCCGGCGAGCAGTACTTC. This sequence encodes CSVEGLLAGSGEQYF.

DNA of the CDR3: TGTGCCAGTGGGAGGACCCAAGAGACCCAGTACTTC. Its protein product is CASGRTQETQYF. J is TRBJ2-5 and V is TRBV7-8; tentatively, D is TRBD2 (6 bases). Germline CDR1 and CDR2: SGHVS and FQNEAQ. The CDR3 has 12 residues. The V and J ends lost 9 bases and 1 base respectively, with 9 bases between them. The full variable domain, rest sourced from reference TRBV7-8 and TRBJ2-5, is GAGVSQSPRYKVAKRGQDVALRCDPISGHVSLFWYQQALGQGPEFLTYFQNEAQLDKSGLPSDRFFAERPEGSVSTLKIQRTQQEDSAVYLCASGRTQETQYFGPGTRLLVL.

The genes are TRBV7-2 and TRBJ2-7; possibly TRBD1 for D (6 bases). Germline V gene sequence: CDR1 SGHTA, CDR2 FQGNSA. V was clipped by 4 bases and J by 3 bases, with 16 bases between them. The CDR3 runs to 15 residues. Here the CDR3 DNA reads TGTGCCAGCAGCTACTCGTCCGGACAGCGCTACGAGCAGTACTTC. Translating it yields CASSYSSGQRYEQYF.

The chain links TRBV19 to TRBJ2-3; the D gene is possibly TRBD2 (5 bases). This CDR3 has 16 residues. The germline V gene has CDR1 LNHDA and CDR2 SQIVND (reference sequence). With 1 base removed from V and 0 bases from J, the gap between germline ends came to 11 bases. The CDR3: CASSIAGAASTDTQYF. The CDR3 DNA sequence: TGTGCCAGTAGTATAGCCGGAGCGGCTAGCACAGATACGCAGTATTTT.

The chain employs TRBV4-3 and TRBJ2-7, with a tentative D call TRBD2 (6 bases). Trimming left V 1 base short and J 3 bases short, with 16 bases between. Per the germline V gene, CDR1 is LGHNA and CDR2 is YSLEER. The CDR3 loop spans 16 amino acids. The CDR3, as DNA: TGCGCCAGCAGCCAAGGCCCCCGGGACTCCCTCTACGAGCAGTACTTC. The encoded protein is CASSQGPRDSLYEQYF.

The gene calls are TRBV9 and TRBJ2-5; TRBD1 agrees at 10 bases. Per the germline V gene, CDR1 is SGDLS and CDR2 is YYNGEE. This CDR3 contains 18 residues. The J segment lost 2 bases and the V segment lost 4 bases, leaving 14 bases of the junction unmatched. The CDR3 loop is CASSHPGQGSRPQETQYF. CDR3 bases: TGTGCCAGCAGCCACCCGGGACAGGGGTCGCGGCCTCAAGAGACCCAGTACTTC. The complete variable domain, with remaining parts taken from reference TRBV9 and TRBJ2-5, reads DSGVTQTPKHLITATGQRVTLRCSPRSGDLSVYWYQQSLDQGLQFLIQYYNGEERAKGNILERFSAQQFPDLHSELNLSSLELGDSALYFCASSHPGQGSRPQETQYFGPGTRLLVL.

This clone came up once. This chain links TRBV6-5 with TRBJ2-2; maybe TRBD1 (5 bases). The CDR3 runs to 14 residues. Germline V lookup: CDR1 MNHEY, CDR2 SVGAGI. Trimming shortened V by 2 bases and J by 3 bases, and 7 bases separated the two germline ends. The CDR3 sequence is CASSYARDTGELFF. CDR3 coding DNA: TGTGCCAGCAGTTACGCCAGGGACACCGGGGAGCTGTTTTTT.

The gene calls are TRBV13 and TRBJ2-3; 9 positions agree with TRBD1. CDR1 and CDR2 from the germline V gene are PRHDT and FYEKMQ (reference sequence). This CDR3 contains 15 residues. J was trimmed by 4 bases and V by 6 bases; bases with no gene match: 8. The chain's CDR3 is CASSYDRGGADTQYF. CDR3 DNA sequence: TGTGCCAGCAGTTACGACAGGGGGGGAGCAGATACGCAGTATTTT.

The chain uses TRBV4-2 and TRBJ2-2, with 8 bases that match TRBD2. Trimming removed 6 bases from V and 6 bases from J; junction bases left unmatched: 12. The CDR3 is 16 residues long. Germline V CDR1 and CDR2: LGHNA, YNFKEQ. CDR3 DNA sequence: TGTGCCAGCAGAGGGGCGGGGGCGGGAGGTTCCGGGGAGCTGTTTTTT. Its protein product is CASRGAGAGGSGELFF.

This chain connects TRBV27 to TRBJ2-5; TRBD1 matches 8 bases. The CDR3 loop spans 13 amino acids. The V and J ends lost 9 bases and 4 bases, in that order; junction bases with no gene match: 7. Germline-derived CDR1 and CDR2 are MNHEY and SMNVEV (reference sequence). The CDR3 region has the DNA TGTGCCAGTAGGGACAGGTTGCGAGAGACCCAGTACTTC. Translated: CASRDRLRETQYF.

The J gene is TRBJ2-3, the V gene TRBV7-9, with 9 bases that match TRBD2. The CDR3 is made up of 17 amino acids. The ends lost 5 bases at V and 8 bases at J; junction bases unmatched: 17. Per germline, CDR1 SEHNR and CDR2 FQNEAQ (reference sequence). CDR3 nucleotide sequence: TGTGCCAGCAGCGTAGGGAACCTAGCGGGACGCCCGGGTACGCAGTATTTT. Translating gives CASSVGNLAGRPGTQYF.